This entry features one T cell receptor beta chain sequence. Germline V gene lookup returns CDR1 SGDLS and CDR2 YYNGEE. V was clipped by 3 bases and J by 3 bases, with 19 bases between them. The CDR3 runs to 16 residues. The assay was immunoSEQ multiplex PCR, and TCRdb's table has in-frame clones only and misses some. In the table there are about 180,000 clones, 90% of which are singletons. The data were taken from a study of T cell responses to AZD1222 COVID-19 vaccine. This material consisted of peripheral blood, taken 28 days after the second dose of the MenACWY control vaccine. This TCR came from an adult who received the MenACWY meningococcal vaccine as a control. The V gene is TRBV9, the J gene TRBJ2-7; D remains unclear. Here the CDR3 DNA reads TGTGCCAGCAGCGCAAGATCCACCGCCTCTCTCTACGAGCAGTACTTC. Its translation is CASSARSTASLYEQYF.